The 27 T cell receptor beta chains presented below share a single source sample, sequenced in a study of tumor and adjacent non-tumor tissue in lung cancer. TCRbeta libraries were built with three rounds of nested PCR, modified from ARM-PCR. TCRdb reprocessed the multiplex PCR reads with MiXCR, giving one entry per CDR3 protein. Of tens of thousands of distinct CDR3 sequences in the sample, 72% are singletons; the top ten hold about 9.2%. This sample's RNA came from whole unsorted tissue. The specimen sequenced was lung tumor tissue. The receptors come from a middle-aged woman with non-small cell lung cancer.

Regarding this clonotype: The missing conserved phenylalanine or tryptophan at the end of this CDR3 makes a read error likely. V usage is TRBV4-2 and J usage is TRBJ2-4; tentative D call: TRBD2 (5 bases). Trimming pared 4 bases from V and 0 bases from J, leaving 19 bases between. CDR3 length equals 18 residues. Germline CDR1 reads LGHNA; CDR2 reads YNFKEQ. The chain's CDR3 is CASSPSWTDSEAKNIQYI. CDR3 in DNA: TGTGCCAGCAGCCCATCATGGACTGATAGCGAAGCCAAAAACATTCAGTACATC.

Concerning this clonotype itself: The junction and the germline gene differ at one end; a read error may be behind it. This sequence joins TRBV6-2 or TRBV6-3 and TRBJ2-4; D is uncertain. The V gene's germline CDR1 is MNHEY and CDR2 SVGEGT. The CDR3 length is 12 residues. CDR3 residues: CARSRPQGIQYF. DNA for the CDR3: TGTGCCAGAAGTAGACCCCAAGGCATTCAGTACTTT.

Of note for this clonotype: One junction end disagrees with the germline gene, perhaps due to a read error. The CDR3 DNA reads as TGCGCCACCTGGGACAGGGGGTCCAAGTATACACAGTATTTT. Translation: CATWDRGSKYTQYF. This sequence joins TRBV10-1 and TRBJ2-3, with TRBD1 identical over 11 bases. Germline V CDR1 and CDR2: WNHNN, SYGVQD (reference sequence). This CDR3 comprises 14 residues.

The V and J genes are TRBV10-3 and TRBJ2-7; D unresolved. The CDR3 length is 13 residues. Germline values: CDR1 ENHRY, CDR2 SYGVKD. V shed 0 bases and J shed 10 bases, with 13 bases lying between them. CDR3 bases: TGTGCCATCAGTGAGTCAATCAGCTGCGAACAGTACTTC. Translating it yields CAISESISCEQYF.

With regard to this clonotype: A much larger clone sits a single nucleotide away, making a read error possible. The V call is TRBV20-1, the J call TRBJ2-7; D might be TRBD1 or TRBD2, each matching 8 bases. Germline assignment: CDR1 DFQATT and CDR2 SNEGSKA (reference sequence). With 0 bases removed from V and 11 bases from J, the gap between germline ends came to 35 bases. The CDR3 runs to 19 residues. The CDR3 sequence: CSAREAPGQVGLTGGVEYF. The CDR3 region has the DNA TGCAGTGCTAGAGAGGCCCCGGGACAGGTCGGACTAACGGGAGGGGTTGAGTACTTC.

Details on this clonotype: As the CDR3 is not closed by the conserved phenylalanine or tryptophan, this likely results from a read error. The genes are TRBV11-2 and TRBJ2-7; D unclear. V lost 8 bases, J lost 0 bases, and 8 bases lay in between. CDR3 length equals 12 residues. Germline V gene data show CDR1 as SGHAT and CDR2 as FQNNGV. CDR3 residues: CASGGISYEQYS. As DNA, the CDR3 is TGTGCCAGCGGTGGGATCTCCTACGAGCAGTACTCC.

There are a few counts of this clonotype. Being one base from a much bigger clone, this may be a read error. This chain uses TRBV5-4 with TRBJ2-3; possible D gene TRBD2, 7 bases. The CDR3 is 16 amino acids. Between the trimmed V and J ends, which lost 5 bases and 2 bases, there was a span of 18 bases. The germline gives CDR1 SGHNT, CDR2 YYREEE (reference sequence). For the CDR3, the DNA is TGTGCCAGCAGACCCTGGGGGGGCGCGGTCACAGATACGCAGTATTTT. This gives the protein CASRPWGGAVTDTQYF.

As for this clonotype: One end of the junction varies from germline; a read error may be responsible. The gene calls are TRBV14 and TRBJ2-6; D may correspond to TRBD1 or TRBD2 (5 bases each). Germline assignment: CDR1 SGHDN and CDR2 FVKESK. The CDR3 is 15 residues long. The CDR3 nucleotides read TGTGCCAGCAGCCCCGGAGGCTCTGGGGCCAACGTCCTGATTTTC. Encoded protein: CASSPGGSGANVLIF.

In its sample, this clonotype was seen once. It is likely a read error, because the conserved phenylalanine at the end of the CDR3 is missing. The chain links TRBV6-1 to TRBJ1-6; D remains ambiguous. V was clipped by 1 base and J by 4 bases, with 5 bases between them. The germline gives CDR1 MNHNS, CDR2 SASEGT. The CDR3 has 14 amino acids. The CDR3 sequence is CASSEGQYNSPLHL. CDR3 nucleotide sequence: TGTGCCAGCAGTGAAGGACAATATAATTCACCCCTCCACCTT.

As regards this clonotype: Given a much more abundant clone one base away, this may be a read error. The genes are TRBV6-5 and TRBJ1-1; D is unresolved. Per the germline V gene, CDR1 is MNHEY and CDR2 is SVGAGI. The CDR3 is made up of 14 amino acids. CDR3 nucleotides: TGTGCCAGCAGTTACGGGGTGGGCAACATTGAAGCTTTCTTT. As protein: CASSYGVGNIEAFF.

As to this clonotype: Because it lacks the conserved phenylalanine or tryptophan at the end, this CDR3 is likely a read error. CDR3 coding DNA: TGTGTCATCACCAAGACTAGCAGCACAGATACGCAGTATTTA. Its translation is CVITKTSSTDTQYL. The rearrangement uses TRBV10-3 and TRBJ2-3, with 7 nucleotides matching TRBD2. The CDR3 consists of 14 residues. The germline gives CDR1 ENHRY, CDR2 SYGVKD.

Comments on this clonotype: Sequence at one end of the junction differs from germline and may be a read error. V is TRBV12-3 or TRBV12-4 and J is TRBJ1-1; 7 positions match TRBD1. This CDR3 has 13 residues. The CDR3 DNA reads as TGTGTCAGCAGTCTAAATCGGGACAGAGAAGCTTTCTTT. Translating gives CVSSLNRDREAFF.

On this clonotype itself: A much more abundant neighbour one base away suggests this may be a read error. The CDR3 loop is CASSLRFGRNKQYF. CDR3 DNA: TGTGCCAGCAGCTTGCGGTTCGGTCGGAATAAGCAGTATTTT. The chain links TRBV5-8 to TRBJ2-3; D not certain. V was trimmed by 1 base and J by 11 bases, leaving 17 bases between them. CDR1 is SGHTS, CDR2 YDEGEE, per germline. The CDR3 runs 14 residues. The whole variable domain, remainder taken from reference TRBV5-8 and TRBJ2-3, is EAGVTQSPTHLIKTRGQQATLRCSPISGHTSVYWYQQALGLGLQFLLWYDEGEERNRGNFPPRFSGRQFPNYSSELNVNALELEDSALYLCASSLRFGRNKQYFGPGTRLTVL.

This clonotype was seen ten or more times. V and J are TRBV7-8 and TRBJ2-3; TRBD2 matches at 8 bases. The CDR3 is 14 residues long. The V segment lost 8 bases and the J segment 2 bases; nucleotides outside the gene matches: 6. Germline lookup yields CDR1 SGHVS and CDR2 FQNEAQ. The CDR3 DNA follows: TGTGCCAGCCTGTGGCGGGGGGACACAGATACGCAGTATTTT. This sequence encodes CASLWRGDTDTQYF. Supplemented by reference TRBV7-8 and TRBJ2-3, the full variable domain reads GAGVSQSPRYKVAKRGQDVALRCDPISGHVSLFWYQQALGQGPEFLTYFQNEAQLDKSGLPSDRFFAERPEGSVSTLKIQRTQQEDSAVYLCASLWRGDTDTQYFGPGTRLTVL.

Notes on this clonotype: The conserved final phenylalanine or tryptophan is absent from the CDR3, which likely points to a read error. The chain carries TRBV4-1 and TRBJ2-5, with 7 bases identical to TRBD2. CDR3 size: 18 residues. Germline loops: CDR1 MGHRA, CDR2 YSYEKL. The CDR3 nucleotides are TGCGCCAACAGCAAAGATTTAGGGAGGGCTACTCACCAAGAGACCCAGTACTCC. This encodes CANSKDLGRATHQETQYS.

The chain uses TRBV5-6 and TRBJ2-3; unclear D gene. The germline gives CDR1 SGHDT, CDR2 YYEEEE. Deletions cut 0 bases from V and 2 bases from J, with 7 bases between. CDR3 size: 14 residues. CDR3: CASSLGVATDTQYF. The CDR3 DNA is TGTGCCAGCAGCTTGGGGGTAGCCACAGATACGCAGTATTTT. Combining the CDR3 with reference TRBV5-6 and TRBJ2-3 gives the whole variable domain DAGVTQSPTHLIKTRGQQVTLRCSPKSGHDTVSWYQQALGQGPQFIFQYYEEEERQRGNFPDRFSGHQFPNYSSELNVNALLLGDSALYLCASSLGVATDTQYFGPGTRLTVL.

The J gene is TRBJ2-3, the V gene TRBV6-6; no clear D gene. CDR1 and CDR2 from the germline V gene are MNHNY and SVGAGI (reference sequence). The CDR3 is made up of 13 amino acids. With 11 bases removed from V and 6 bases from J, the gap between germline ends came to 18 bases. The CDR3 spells CAGSGRNTDTQYF. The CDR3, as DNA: TGTGCCGGCTCGGGTAGGAACACTGATACGCAGTATTTT.

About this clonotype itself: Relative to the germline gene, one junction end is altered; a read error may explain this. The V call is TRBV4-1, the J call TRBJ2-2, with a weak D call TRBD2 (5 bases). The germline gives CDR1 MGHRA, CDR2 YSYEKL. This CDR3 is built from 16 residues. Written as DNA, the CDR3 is TGCGCCAGCAGCCAAAAATGGGCTACGAACACCGGGGAGTTGTTTTTT. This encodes CASSQKWATNTGELFF.

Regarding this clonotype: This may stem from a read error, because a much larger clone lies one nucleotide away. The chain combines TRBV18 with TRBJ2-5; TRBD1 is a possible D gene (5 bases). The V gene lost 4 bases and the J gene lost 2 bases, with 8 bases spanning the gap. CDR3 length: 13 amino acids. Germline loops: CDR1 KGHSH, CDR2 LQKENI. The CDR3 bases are TGTGCCAGCTCACAGGGGTCTCAAGAGACCCAGTACTTC. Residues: CASSQGSQETQYF. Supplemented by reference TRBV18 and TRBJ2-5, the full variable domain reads NAGVMQNPRHLVRRRGQEARLRCSPMKGHSHVYWYRQLPEEGLKFMVYLQKENIIDESGMPKERFSAEFPKEGPSILRIQQVVRGDSAAYFCASSQGSQETQYFGPGTRLLVL.

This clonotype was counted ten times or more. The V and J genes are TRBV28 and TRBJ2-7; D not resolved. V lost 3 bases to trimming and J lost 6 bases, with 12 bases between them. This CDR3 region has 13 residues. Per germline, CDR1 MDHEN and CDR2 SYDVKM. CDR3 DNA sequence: TGTGCCAGCAGTTTCCGCTATCCGGGCGAGCAGTACTTC. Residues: CASSFRYPGEQYF.

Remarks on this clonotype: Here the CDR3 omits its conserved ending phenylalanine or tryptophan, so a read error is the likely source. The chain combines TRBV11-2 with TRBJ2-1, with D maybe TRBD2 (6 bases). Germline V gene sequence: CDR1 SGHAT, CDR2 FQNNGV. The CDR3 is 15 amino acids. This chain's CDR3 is CASSLKRVPYNGQFL. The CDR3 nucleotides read TGTGCCAGCAGCCTTAAGCGGGTTCCTTACAATGGGCAGTTCTTA.

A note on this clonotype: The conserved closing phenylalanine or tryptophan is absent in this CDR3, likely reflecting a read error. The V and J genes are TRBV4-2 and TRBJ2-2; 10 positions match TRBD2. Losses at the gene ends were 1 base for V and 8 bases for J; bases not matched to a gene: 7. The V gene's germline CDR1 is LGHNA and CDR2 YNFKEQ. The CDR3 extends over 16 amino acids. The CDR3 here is CASSQGPAGGQGELFL. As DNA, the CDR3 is TGTGCCAGCAGCCAAGGCCCAGCGGGGGGGCAAGGGGAGCTGTTTCTT.

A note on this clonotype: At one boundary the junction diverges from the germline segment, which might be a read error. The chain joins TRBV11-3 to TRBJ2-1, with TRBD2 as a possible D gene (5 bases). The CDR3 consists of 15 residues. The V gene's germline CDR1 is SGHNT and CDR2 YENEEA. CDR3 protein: CASSSRPGEYNVQFF. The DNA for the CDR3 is TGTGCCAGCAGTTCCCGTCCCGGGGAGTACAATGTGCAGTTCTTC. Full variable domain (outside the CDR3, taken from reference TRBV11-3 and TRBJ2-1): EAGVVQSPRYKIIEKKQPVAFWCNPISGHNTLYWYLQNLGQGPELLIRYENEEAVDDSQLPKDRFSAERLKGVDSTLKIQPAELGDSAVYLCASSSRPGEYNVQFFGPGTRLTVL.

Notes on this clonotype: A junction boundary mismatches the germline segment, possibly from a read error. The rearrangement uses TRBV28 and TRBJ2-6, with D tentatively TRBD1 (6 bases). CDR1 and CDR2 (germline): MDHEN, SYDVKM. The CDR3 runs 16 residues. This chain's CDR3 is CASWLSDRTGANVLSF. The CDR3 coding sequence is TGTGCCAGCTGGCTTTCGGACAGAACAGGTGCCAACGTCCTGTCTTTC.

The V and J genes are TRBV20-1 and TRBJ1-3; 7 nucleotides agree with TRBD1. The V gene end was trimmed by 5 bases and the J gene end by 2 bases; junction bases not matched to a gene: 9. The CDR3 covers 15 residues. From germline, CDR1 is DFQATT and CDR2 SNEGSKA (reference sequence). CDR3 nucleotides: TGCAGTGCTTCGGGGGCAGGGGGGACTGGAAACACCATATATTTT. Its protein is CSASGAGGTGNTIYF.

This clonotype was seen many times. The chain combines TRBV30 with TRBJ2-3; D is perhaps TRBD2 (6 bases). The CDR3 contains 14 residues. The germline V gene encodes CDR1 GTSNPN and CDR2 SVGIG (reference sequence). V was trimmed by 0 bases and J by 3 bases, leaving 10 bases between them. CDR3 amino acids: CAWSVSAGTDTQYF. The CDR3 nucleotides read TGTGCCTGGAGTGTAAGTGCGGGGACAGATACGCAGTATTTT.

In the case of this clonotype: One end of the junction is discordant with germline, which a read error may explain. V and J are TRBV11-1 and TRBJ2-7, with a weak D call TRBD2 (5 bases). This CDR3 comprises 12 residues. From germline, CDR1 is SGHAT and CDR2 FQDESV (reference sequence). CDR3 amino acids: CASTLALREQYF. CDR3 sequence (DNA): TGTGCCAGCACCTTAGCGCTAAGGGAGCAATACTTC. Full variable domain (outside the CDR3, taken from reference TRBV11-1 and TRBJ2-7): EAEVAQSPRYKITEKSQAVAFWCDPISGHATLYWYRQILGQGPELLVQFQDESVVDDSQLPKDRFSAERLKGVDSTLKIQPAELGDSAMYLCASTLALREQYFGPGTRLTVT.